This T cell receptor (beta chain) is drawn from a study of T cell repertoires in cytomegalovirus infection. Study details: In the study, CMV epitopes included recently identified HLA-C-restricted and well-studied HLA-B-restricted ones. A matching HLA type, together with CMV infection, was signaled by public TCR beta signatures. Findings and caveats of the study: Ex vivo responses were dominated by HLA-C-restricted CMV-specific TCR beta clonotypes. Using cumulative public TCR beta family frequency, the authors identified those who carried CMV together with the relevant HLA.

In TCRdb, the reads were re-called with MiXCR into one record per CDR3 protein. The sample lists about 920,000 distinct CDR3 sequences; around 29% were seen once. Germline V gene sequence: CDR1 SGDLS, CDR2 YYNGEE. V dropped 3 bases and J dropped 4; count of bases not matched to a gene: 15. The CDR3 is 19 residues long. This clonotype has a single count. Its antigen is undetermined. The sequence came from a human donor in good health (CMV status not recorded). Some clones in this sample may be carry-over from other donors' samples. This specimen was cultured CD8+ T cells from PBMCs, taken from culture after CMV antigen stimulation. The chain couples TRBV9 to TRBJ2-3, with 12 bases that match TRBD2. The CDR3 here is CASSGRVTTSGGFADTQYF. CDR3 bases: TGTGCCAGCAGCGGAAGGGTTACGACTAGCGGGGGTTTCGCAGATACGCAGTATTTT.